This TCR beta chain was profiled in a study of shared clonotypes between healthy human individuals. Study findings and constraints: There were few donors, and this limited the genetic and exposure-history diversity represented.

Sequencing was performed with immunoSEQ multiplex PCR; in TCRdb, only in-frame clones are kept and a portion is missing. The table shows hundreds of thousands of clones, with about two thirds occurring only once. J lost 8 bases, V lost 7 bases, and 12 bases had no gene match. The germline V gene has CDR1 SNHLY and CDR2 FYNNEI. This CDR3 has 15 amino acids. All donors were healthy HIV-negative adults lacking recent acute infections or vaccinations. CD45RA+ naive and CD45RA-negative memory subsets were separated from CD4+ cells. At least ten counts were recorded for this clone. Its cognate antigen is unknown.

Sequencing input: memory CD4+ T cells sorted from blood. Regarding subset: CD45RA-negative fraction. The sequence was collected from a woman aged 30 to 39 in good health. This chain links TRBV2 with TRBJ2-1, with 9 bases matching TRBD2. This CDR3 is CASTGREGLWDEQFF. In nucleotides, the CDR3 is TGTGCCAGCACGGGGCGGGAGGGCCTCTGGGATGAGCAGTTCTTC.